Each of the 9 T cell receptor beta chains below was sequenced from the same sample in a study of immune evolution from preneoplasia to lung adenocarcinoma. This table comes from immunoSEQ multiplex PCR, and its TCRdb copy is limited to in-frame clones, with some not included. This table has about 6,400 clones, roughly three quarters appearing once. Sequencing input: FFPE minimally invasive lung adenocarcinoma tissue. Source of these receptors: a person between 45 and 75 years old with lung adenocarcinoma.

This clone was recorded once. The chain carries TRBV5-6 and TRBJ2-7, with D unresolved. CDR1 is SGHDT and CDR2 is YYEEEE in the germline V gene. The CDR3 is 11 residues long. V gave up 3 bases and J gave up 4 bases, with 5 bases separating them. The CDR3 sequence is CASSSLYEQYF. DNA for the CDR3: TGTGCCAGCAGCTCGCTTTACGAGCAGTACTTC.

The chain recombines TRBV27 with TRBJ1-5; no clear D. Trimming left V 2 bases short and J 7 bases short, with 9 bases between. CDR1 and CDR2 (germline): MNHEY, SMNVEV (reference sequence). This CDR3 region has 13 residues. The CDR3 coding sequence is TGTGCCAGCAGTTTAACCCAGGACCAGCCCCAGCATTTT. Protein: CASSLTQDQPQHF.

The chain couples TRBV5-1 to TRBJ1-1, with 10 bases fitting TRBD1. The trim removed 3 bases at V and 3 bases at J, leaving 2 bases unmatched. The CDR3 has 14 residues. Germline CDR1 reads SGHRS; CDR2 reads YFSETQ. CDR3 loop: CASSWTGGDTEAFF. DNA of the CDR3: TGCGCCAGCAGCTGGACAGGGGGTGACACTGAAGCTTTCTTT.

V and J are TRBV18 and TRBJ2-7; the D gene is possibly TRBD2 (7 bases). Trimming stripped 3 bases from V and 7 bases from J, with 19 bases between. CDR1 is KGHSH and CDR2 is LQKENI in the germline V gene. The CDR3 has 15 amino acids. CDR3 bases: TGTGCCAGCTCACCCTACGGGGGGCTTAGTGGTGAGCAGTACTTC. It translates to CASSPYGGLSGEQYF.

Turning to this clone: At one end the junction does not follow the germline gene, possibly because of a read error. The V and J genes are TRBV5-3 and TRBJ1-6; D is uncertain. TRBV5-3 belongs to the ORF category, with a function that is uncertain. This CDR3 is 13 amino acids long. As DNA, the CDR3 is TGTGCCAGCAGCTTGGAACAGAATTCACCCCTCCACTTT. Amino acid sequence: CASSLEQNSPLHF.

This clone was counted a few times. The V call is TRBV4-1, the J call TRBJ2-1; no definite D call. The V end lost 5 bases, the J end lost 7 bases, and 12 bases lay between the germline ends. This CDR3 spans 13 amino acids. From germline, CDR1 is MGHRA and CDR2 YSYEKL. The CDR3 loop is CASSSSVDNEQFF. CDR3 nucleotide sequence: TGCGCCAGCAGCTCCTCAGTGGATAATGAGCAGTTCTTC.

CDR3 coding DNA: TGTGCCAGCAGTGATGGGTCGGGAGCCACAGATACGCAGTATTTT. It yields the protein CASSDGSGATDTQYF. The chain recombines TRBV6-4 with TRBJ2-3, with a weak D call TRBD2 (6 bases). Trimming took off 3 bases at V and 2 bases at J, with 12 bases between the two ends. CDR1 is MRHNA, CDR2 SNTAGT, per germline. The CDR3 is 15 amino acids.

In its sample, this clone was seen a few times. V is TRBV2 and J is TRBJ1-4, with a weak D call TRBD1 (5 bases). The CDR3 runs to 14 residues. The germline V gene has CDR1 SNHLY and CDR2 FYNNEI. V was pared by 5 bases and J by 10 bases, with 17 bases between. The CDR3 loop is CASSPTLTGGKLFF. The CDR3, as DNA: TGTGCCAGCAGTCCTACCCTCACAGGCGGAAAACTGTTTTTT. Full variable domain (rest looked up from reference TRBV2 and TRBJ1-4): EPEVTQTPSHQVTQMGQEVILRCVPISNHLYFYWYRQILGQKVEFLVSFYNNEISEKSEIFDDQFSVERPDGSNFTLKIRSTKLEDSAMYFCASSPTLTGGKLFFGSGTQLSVL.

This chain uses TRBV7-6 with TRBJ2-1, with a tentative D call TRBD2 (5 bases). Per the germline V gene, CDR1 is SGHVS and CDR2 is FNYEAQ. V shed 1 base and J shed 0 bases, with 10 bases lying between them. The CDR3 loop spans 16 amino acids. This CDR3 is CASSLDTRSSYNEQFF. The CDR3 DNA sequence: TGTGCCAGCAGCTTAGATACTAGAAGCTCCTACAATGAGCAGTTCTTC.